This TCR beta chain comes out of a study of T-cell reconstitution after alpha-beta-depleted transplantation in children. Preparation of the TCRbeta library involved a method that used unique molecular identifiers. TCRdb reprocessed the PCR reads via MiXCR and lists one record per CDR3 protein. The data show 450,000 to 600,000 distinct CDR3 sequences, over 25% seen once. This clonotype has a handful of counts. A read error may account for a junction end that differs from germline. CDR1 is SSHAT and CDR2 is FNYEAQ in the germline V gene (reference sequence). The CDR3 has 15 amino acids. The sequencing here drew on PBMCs from the stem cell graft donor, taken from the stem cell graft. The TCR was taken from a human donor who donated a stem cell graft to a child with aplastic anemia. The chain recombines TRBV7-7 with TRBJ2-5; 9 bases line up with TRBD2. CDR3 amino acids: CASSLAGLRQETQYF. CDR3 in DNA: TGTGCCAGCAGCCTAGCGGGACTCAGACAAGAGACCCAGTACTTC.